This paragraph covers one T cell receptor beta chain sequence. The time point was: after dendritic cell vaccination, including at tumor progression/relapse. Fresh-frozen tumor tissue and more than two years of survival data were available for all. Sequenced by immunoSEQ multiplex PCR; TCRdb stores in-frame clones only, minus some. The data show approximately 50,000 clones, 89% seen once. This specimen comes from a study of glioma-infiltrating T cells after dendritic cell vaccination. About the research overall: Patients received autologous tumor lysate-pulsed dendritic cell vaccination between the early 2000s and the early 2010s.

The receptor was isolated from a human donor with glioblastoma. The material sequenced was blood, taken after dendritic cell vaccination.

DNA of the CDR3: TGTGCCAGCAGTGAGGGTCTAGTTGGGACCGGGGAGCTGTTTTTT. This translates into CASSEGLVGTGELFF. The chain is built from TRBV6-1 and TRBJ2-2; D gene uncertain. The CDR3 sequence is 15 residues long. V was shortened by 3 bases and J by 5 bases, with 13 bases between the two germline ends. Per the germline V gene, CDR1 is MNHNS and CDR2 is SASEGT.